This note documents a single TCR beta chain sequence. This specimen comes from a study of cytomegalovirus exposure and HLA in healthy donors. TCRdb keeps only in-frame clones here, not all; method: immunoSEQ multiplex PCR. The data hold 55,000 to 70,000 clones, with roughly 90% observed a single time. This clonotype was sampled from a woman younger than 30 in good health and CMV-seronegative. The specimen sequenced was PBMCs.

The DNA of the CDR3 is TGCACCGCGGGGGCAGGGCCCGGCTACACCTTC. This encodes CTAGAGPGYTF. The rearrangement joins TRBV29-1 to TRBJ1-2; D possibly corresponds to TRBD1 (6 bases). From germline, CDR1 is SQVTM and CDR2 ANQGSEA. The CDR3 loop spans 11 amino acids.